Reported below is one T cell receptor (beta chain). Its antigen is unidentified. The sample originates from a study of OX40 agonist ivuxolimab in advanced cancers. General study points: Among T cells, CD8+ cells averaged more expanded clones than CD4+ cells. By week 6 at 0.1 to 3.0 mg/kg, blood CD4+ and CD8+ T cells had expanded clonally.

The CDR3 consists of 16 residues. Trimming pared 5 bases from V and 4 bases from J, leaving 21 bases between. Germline values: CDR1 GTSNPN, CDR2 SVGIG (reference sequence). Measured with immunoSEQ multiplex PCR; TCRdb has only the in-frame clones, and not every one. This table holds about 53,000 clones, 75% to 90% found once. This clonotype was sampled from an adult with an advanced solid tumor such as melanoma, head and neck, liver or kidney cancer. Here the sequenced sample was CD4+ or CD8+ T cells sorted from blood, taken in a trial of the OX40 agonist ivuxolimab. The chain is built from TRBV30 and TRBJ2-1; no clear D. CDR3 nucleotide sequence: TGTGCCTGGGACGGAGACGGTTCTATAGGTTACAATGAGCAGTTCTTC. It is translated as CAWDGDGSIGYNEQFF.